This T cell receptor beta chain was captured in a study of T cell repertoires in cytomegalovirus infection. Study-wide background: In public TCR beta signatures, there were indications of both CMV infection and matching HLA type.

Note on this clonotype: Its antigen is unknown.

TCRdb recomputed calls from the reads with MiXCR, one row per CDR3 protein. The sample carries approximately 76,000 distinct CDR3 sequences, roughly 40% recorded once. Germline loops: CDR1 DFQATT, CDR2 SNEGSKA (reference sequence). The CDR3 is 15 residues long. The V end lost 0 bases, the J end lost 2 bases, and 14 bases lay between the germline ends. This TCR derives from a human donor in good health (CMV status not recorded). Some clones in this sample may be carry-over from other donors' samples. This specimen consisted of CD8+ T cells from cultured PBMCs, obtained from culture after CMV antigen stimulation. The rearrangement uses TRBV20-1 and TRBJ2-7, with D hard to call. Written as DNA, the CDR3 is TGCAGTGCTAGAGATCTAAGACTTTCCACCTACGAGCAGTACTTC. Translation: CSARDLRLSTYEQYF.